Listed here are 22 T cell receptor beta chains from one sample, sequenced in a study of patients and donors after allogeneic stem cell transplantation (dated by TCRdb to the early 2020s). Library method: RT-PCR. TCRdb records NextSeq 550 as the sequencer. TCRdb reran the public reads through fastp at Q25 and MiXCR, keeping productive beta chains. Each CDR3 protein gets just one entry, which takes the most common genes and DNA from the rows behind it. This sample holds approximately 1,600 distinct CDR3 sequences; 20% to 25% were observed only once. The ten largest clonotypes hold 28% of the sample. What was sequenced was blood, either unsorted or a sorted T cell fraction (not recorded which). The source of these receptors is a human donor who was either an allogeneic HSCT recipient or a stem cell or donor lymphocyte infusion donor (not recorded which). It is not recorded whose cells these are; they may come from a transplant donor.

The CDR3 DNA is TGTGCCTGGAGTGCTCTAGCGGGGGGGTACGAGCAGTACTTC. Residues: CAWSALAGGYEQYF. This chain links TRBV30 with TRBJ2-7; 12 bases match TRBD2. CDR1 and CDR2 (germline): GTSNPN, SVGIG (reference sequence). The CDR3 is 14 amino acids. V gave up 1 base and J gave up 4 bases; unmatched junction bases: 2.

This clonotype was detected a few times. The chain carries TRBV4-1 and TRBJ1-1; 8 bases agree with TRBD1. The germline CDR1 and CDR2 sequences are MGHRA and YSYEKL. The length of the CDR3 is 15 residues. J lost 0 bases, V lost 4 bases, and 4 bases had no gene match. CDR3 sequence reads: CASSRPDRVNTEAFF. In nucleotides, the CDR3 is TGCGCCAGCAGCCGCCCGGACAGGGTGAACACTGAAGCTTTCTTT.

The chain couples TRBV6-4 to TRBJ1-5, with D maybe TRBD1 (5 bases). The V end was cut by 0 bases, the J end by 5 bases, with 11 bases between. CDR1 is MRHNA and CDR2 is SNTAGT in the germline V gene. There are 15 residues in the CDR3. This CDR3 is CASSDSGPGHQPQHF. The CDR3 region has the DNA TGTGCCAGCAGTGACTCGGGACCCGGACATCAGCCCCAGCATTTT.

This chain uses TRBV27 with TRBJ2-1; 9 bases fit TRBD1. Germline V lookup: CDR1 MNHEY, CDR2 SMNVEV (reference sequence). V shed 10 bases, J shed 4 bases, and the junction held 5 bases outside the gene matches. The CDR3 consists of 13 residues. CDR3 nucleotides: TGTGCCACGGGACAGGGACATTACAATGAGCAGTTCTTC. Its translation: CATGQGHYNEQFF.

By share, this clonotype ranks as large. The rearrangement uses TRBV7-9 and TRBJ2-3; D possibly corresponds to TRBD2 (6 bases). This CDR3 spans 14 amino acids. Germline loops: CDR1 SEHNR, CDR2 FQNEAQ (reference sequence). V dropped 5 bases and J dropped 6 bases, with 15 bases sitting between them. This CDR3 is CASSPMTRFDTQYF. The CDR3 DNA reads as TGTGCCAGCAGCCCGATGACTAGATTTGATACGCAGTATTTT.

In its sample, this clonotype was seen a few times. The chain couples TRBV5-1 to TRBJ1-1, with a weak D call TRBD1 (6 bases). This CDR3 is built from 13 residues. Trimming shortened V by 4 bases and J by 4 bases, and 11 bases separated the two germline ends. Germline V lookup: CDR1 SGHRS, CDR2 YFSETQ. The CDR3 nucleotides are TGCGCCAGCAGCCCCACAGGGACCACTGAAGCTTTCTTT. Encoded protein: CASSPTGTTEAFF.

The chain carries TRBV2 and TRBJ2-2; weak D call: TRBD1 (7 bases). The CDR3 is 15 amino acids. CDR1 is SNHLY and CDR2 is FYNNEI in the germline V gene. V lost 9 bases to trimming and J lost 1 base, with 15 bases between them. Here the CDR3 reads CARGGGQRNTGELFF. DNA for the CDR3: TGTGCCAGAGGAGGGGGACAGCGGAACACCGGGGAGCTGTTTTTT.

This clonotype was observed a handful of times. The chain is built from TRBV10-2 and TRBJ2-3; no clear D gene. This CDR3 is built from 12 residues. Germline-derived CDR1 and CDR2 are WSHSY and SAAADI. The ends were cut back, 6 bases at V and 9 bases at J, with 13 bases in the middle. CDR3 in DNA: TGCGCCAGCAGCTCAGGAAGAACGACGCAGTATTTT. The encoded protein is CASSSGRTTQYF.

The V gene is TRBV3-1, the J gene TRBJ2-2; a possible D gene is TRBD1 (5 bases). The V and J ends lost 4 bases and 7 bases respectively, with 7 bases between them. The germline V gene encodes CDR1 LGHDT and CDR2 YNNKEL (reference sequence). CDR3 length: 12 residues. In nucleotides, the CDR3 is TGTGCCAGCAGCCTAGGGGTCGGGGAGCTGTTTTTT. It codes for CASSLGVGELFF.

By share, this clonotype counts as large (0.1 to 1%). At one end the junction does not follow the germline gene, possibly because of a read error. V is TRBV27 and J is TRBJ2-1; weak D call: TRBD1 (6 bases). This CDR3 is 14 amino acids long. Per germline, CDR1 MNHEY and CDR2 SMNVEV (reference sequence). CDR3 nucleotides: TGTGCCAGCGGTTTCGCGGACAGAGTGAATGAGCAGTTCTTC. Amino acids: CASGFADRVNEQFF.

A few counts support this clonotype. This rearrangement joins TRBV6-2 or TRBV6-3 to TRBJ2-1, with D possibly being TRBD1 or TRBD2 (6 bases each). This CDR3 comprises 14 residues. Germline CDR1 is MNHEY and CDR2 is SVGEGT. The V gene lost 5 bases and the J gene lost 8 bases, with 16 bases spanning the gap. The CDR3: CASSRRGAWDEQFF. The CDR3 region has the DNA TGTGCCAGCAGTCGAAGGGGGGCATGGGATGAGCAGTTCTTC.

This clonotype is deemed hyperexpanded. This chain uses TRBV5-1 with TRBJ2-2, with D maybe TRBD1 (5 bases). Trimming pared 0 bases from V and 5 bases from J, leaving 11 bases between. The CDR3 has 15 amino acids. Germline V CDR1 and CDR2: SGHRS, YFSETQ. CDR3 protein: CASSLDAGLTGELFF. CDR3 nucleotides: TGCGCCAGCAGCTTGGATGCAGGGCTAACCGGGGAGCTGTTTTTT.

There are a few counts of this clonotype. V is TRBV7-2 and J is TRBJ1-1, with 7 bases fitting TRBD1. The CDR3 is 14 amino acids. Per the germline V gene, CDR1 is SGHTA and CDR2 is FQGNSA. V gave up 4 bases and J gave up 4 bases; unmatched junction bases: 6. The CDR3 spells CASSYRAGGTEAFF. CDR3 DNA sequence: TGTGCCAGCAGCTACAGGGCAGGGGGCACTGAAGCTTTCTTT.

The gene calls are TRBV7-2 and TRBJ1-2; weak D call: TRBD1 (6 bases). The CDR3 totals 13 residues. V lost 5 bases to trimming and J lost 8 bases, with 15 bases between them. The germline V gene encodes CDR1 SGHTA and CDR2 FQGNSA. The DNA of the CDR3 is TGTGCCAGCAGCCCCGGGACATGGTGGGGCTACACCTTC. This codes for CASSPGTWWGYTF.

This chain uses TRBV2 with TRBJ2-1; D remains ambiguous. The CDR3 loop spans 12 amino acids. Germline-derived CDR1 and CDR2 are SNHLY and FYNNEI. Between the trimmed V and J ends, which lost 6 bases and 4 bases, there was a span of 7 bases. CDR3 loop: CASRPEYNEQFF. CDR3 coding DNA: TGTGCCAGCAGGCCGGAATACAATGAGCAGTTCTTC.

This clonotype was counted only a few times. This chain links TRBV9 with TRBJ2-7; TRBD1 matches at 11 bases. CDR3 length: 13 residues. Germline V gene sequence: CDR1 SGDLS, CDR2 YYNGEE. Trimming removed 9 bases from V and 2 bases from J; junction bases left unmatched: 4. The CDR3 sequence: CAIPGQGAYEQYF. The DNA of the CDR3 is TGTGCCATCCCGGGACAGGGGGCCTACGAGCAGTACTTC.

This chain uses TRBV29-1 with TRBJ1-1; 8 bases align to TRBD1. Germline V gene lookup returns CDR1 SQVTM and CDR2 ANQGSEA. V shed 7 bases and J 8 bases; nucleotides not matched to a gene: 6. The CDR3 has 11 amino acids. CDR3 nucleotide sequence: TGCAGCGCCCTGGACAGGGCCGAAGCTTTCTTT. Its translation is CSALDRAEAFF.

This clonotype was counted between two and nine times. The DNA of the CDR3 is TGTGCCAGCAGCTTGAAAGCCGGACTAGCGGGGGGGAAGTACGAGCAGTACTTC. This codes for CASSLKAGLAGGKYEQYF. The V and J genes are TRBV5-4 and TRBJ2-7; 15 bases map to TRBD2. Germline-derived CDR1 and CDR2 are SGHNT and YYREEE (reference sequence). The CDR3 loop spans 18 amino acids. With V trimmed by 1 base and J by 4 bases, 9 bases remained unmatched.

CDR3 DNA: TGTGCCAGCAGCTGGGACGTAGATGAGCAGTTCTTC. Protein sequence: CASSWDVDEQFF. The genes are TRBV5-6 and TRBJ2-1, with D perhaps assigned TRBD1 or TRBD2 (5 bases each). There are 12 residues in the CDR3. Trimming stripped 3 bases from V and 8 bases from J, with 9 bases between. The germline CDR1 and CDR2 sequences are SGHDT and YYEEEE.

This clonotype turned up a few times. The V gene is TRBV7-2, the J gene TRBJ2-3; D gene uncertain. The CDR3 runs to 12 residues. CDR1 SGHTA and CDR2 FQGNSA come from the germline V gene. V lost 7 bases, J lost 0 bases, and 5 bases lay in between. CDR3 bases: TGTGCCAGCACCCCTAGCACAGATACGCAGTATTTT. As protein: CASTPSTDTQYF.

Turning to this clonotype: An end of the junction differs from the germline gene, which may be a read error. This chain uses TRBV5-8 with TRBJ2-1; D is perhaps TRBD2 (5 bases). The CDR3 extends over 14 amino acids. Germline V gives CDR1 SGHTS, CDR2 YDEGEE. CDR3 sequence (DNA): TGTGACAGCGGATCCGTTAGCTCCTACAATGAGCAGTTCTTC. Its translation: CDSGSVSSYNEQFF.

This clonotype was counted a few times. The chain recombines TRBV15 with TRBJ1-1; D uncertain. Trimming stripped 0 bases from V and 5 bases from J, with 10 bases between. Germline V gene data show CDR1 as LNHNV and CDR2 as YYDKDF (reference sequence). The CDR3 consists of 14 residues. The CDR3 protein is CATSRDSVGTEAFF. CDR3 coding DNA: TGTGCCACCAGCAGAGATTCAGTGGGGACTGAAGCTTTCTTT.